What follows are 16 T cell receptor beta chains derived from one specimen sequenced in a study of shared clonotypes between healthy human individuals. Data came from immunoSEQ multiplex PCR; TCRdb stores just in-frame clones and leaves some out. The sample lists over a million clones, approximately 80% occurring once. Sequences were obtained from memory CD4+ T cells from PBMCs. The subset was: CD45RA-negative fraction. The receptors shown here come from a man between 18 and 35 years old in good health. Some clones in this sample may be carry-over from other donors' samples.

The chain couples TRBV29-1 to TRBJ2-7; 9 nucleotides match TRBD2. The CDR3 extends over 17 amino acids. Per the germline V gene, CDR1 is SQVTM and CDR2 is ANQGSEA. Unmatched junction bases numbered 19, after V lost 8 bases and J lost 2 bases. For the CDR3, the DNA is TGCAGCCCCCTCTATGGGAAAACTAGCGGGCCAGCCTACGAGCAGTACTTC. Protein: CSPLYGKTSGPAYEQYF.

The chain joins TRBV7-2 to TRBJ1-1; D gene ambiguous. CDR1 and CDR2 (germline): SGHTA, FQGNSA. The V gene lost 5 bases and the J gene lost 10 bases, with 14 bases spanning the gap. The CDR3 sequence is 12 residues long. CDR3 DNA sequence: TGTGCCAGCAGCGCCCAGGAGGCGACAGCTTTCTTT. Residues: CASSAQEATAFF.

In regard to this clone: Other DNA sequences within the sample encode an identical CDR3. The chain uses TRBV27 and TRBJ2-7, with 10 nucleotides matching TRBD1. The trim removed 4 bases at V and 7 bases at J, leaving 10 bases unmatched. CDR1 is MNHEY, CDR2 SMNVEV, per germline (reference sequence). The CDR3 sequence is 15 residues long. CDR3 loop: CASSSGDRGMVEQYF. The CDR3 nucleotides read TGTGCCAGCAGTTCCGGGGACAGGGGAATGGTAGAGCAGTACTTC.

J is TRBJ1-5 and V is TRBV7-3, with D tentatively TRBD1 (5 bases). CDR1 SGHTA and CDR2 FQGTGA come from the germline V gene. V was trimmed by 8 bases and J by 5 bases, leaving 19 bases between them. This CDR3 comprises 15 residues. The CDR3 loop reads CASLPWQGFDQPQHF. In DNA, the CDR3 is TGTGCCAGCTTACCCTGGCAGGGTTTCGATCAGCCCCAGCATTTT.

V and J are TRBV19 and TRBJ1-2, with D tentatively TRBD1 (5 bases). This CDR3 region has 16 residues. Germline-derived CDR1 and CDR2 are LNHDA and SQIVND (reference sequence). V was clipped by 6 bases and J by 4 bases, with 21 bases between them. The CDR3 region has the DNA TGTGCCAGTAGGCTGCAACCTGGGACCTCGACCTATGGCTACACCTTC. Protein sequence: CASRLQPGTSTYGYTF.

This clone appeared a single time. The CDR3 nucleotides are TGTGCCAGCAGTTACTCGATAGGGGCTGGAAACACCATATATTTT. Its protein is CASSYSIGAGNTIYF. The chain has TRBV6-5 and TRBJ1-3; TRBD1 might be the D (5 bases). The V gene lost 0 bases and the J gene lost 2 bases, with 8 bases spanning the gap. Germline assignment: CDR1 MNHEY and CDR2 SVGAGI. CDR3 length: 15 residues.

This clone has only one observation. The genes are TRBV6-1 and TRBJ1-2, with no clear D. This CDR3 contains 14 residues. Germline V gene lookup returns CDR1 MNHNS and CDR2 SASEGT. Trimming removed 4 bases from V and 0 bases from J, with 9 bases in between. In nucleotides, the CDR3 is TGTGCCAGCAGTGGGGAGGTATCTAACTATGGCTACACCTTC. Protein product: CASSGEVSNYGYTF.

The sample holds a few counts of this clone. The chain is built from TRBV6-1 and TRBJ2-1; D unclear. V was pared by 5 bases and J by 6 bases, with 17 bases between. The germline CDR1 and CDR2 sequences are MNHNS and SASEGT. The length of the CDR3 is 15 residues. CDR3 in amino acids: CASSLEMAQLNEQFF. CDR3 DNA: TGTGCCAGCAGTCTTGAAATGGCTCAGCTCAATGAGCAGTTCTTC.

This rearrangement joins TRBV7-7 to TRBJ2-2; D possibly corresponds to TRBD1 (6 bases). Trimming cost V 4 bases and J 5 bases, with 8 bases left between them. CDR1 is SSHAT and CDR2 is FNYEAQ in the germline V gene (reference sequence). The CDR3 contains 13 residues. CDR3 sequence (DNA): TGTGCCAGCAGCTCAACAGGGACCGGGGAGCTGTTTTTT. It specifies CASSSTGTGELFF.

This clone was picked up one time. The chain links TRBV7-2 to TRBJ2-7; a possible D gene is TRBD1 (7 bases). The CDR3 length is 13 residues. Trimming took off 5 bases at V and 6 bases at J, with 14 bases between the two ends. CDR1 and CDR2 (germline): SGHTA, FQGNSA. CDR3 nucleotide sequence: TGTGCCAGCAGCCCAGGGGGGATATTCGAGCAGTACTTC. Translation: CASSPGGIFEQYF.

The chain uses TRBV28 and TRBJ1-3; tentative D call: TRBD1 (6 bases). The V gene's germline CDR1 is MDHEN and CDR2 SYDVKM. Trimming removed 6 bases from V and 0 bases from J, with 15 bases in between. The CDR3 extends over 16 amino acids. In DNA form, the CDR3 reads TGTGCCAGCAGCCCCGCCGGACAGACCTCTGGAAACACCATATATTTT. It is translated as CASSPAGQTSGNTIYF.

Concerning this clone: Other DNA variants within this sample encode the same CDR3. The chain recombines TRBV29-1 with TRBJ2-7; 7 bases are a match to TRBD1. After removal of 4 bases from V and 5 bases from J, the junction contained 5 bases not matched to a gene. This CDR3 is 12 amino acids long. Germline V lookup: CDR1 SQVTM, CDR2 ANQGSEA. CDR3 in amino acids: CSVGQGSHEQYF. CDR3 DNA: TGCAGCGTTGGACAGGGTTCCCACGAGCAGTACTTC.

In this sample, this clone turned up a few times. V is TRBV19 and J is TRBJ1-2; no firm D call. The V end was cut by 3 bases, the J end by 2 bases, with 10 bases between. There are 14 residues in the CDR3. The germline V gene has CDR1 LNHDA and CDR2 SQIVND (reference sequence). The CDR3 is CASSMWAGNYGYTF. The DNA for the CDR3 is TGTGCCAGTAGTATGTGGGCAGGCAACTATGGCTACACCTTC.

This chain connects TRBV30 to TRBJ1-2, with 10 bases aligning to TRBD1. CDR3 length: 13 residues. V shed 3 bases, J shed 6 bases, and the junction held 4 bases outside the gene matches. Germline values: CDR1 GTSNPN, CDR2 SVGIG (reference sequence). CDR3 sequence: CAWRRQGAHGYTF. CDR3 coding DNA: TGTGCCTGGAGGAGACAGGGGGCGCATGGCTACACCTTC.

The gene calls are TRBV7-7 and TRBJ2-1; TRBD1 is a possible D gene (6 bases). There are 13 residues in the CDR3. The V gene lost 5 bases and the J gene lost 3 bases, with 8 bases spanning the gap. CDR1 is SSHAT, CDR2 FNYEAQ, per germline (reference sequence). The CDR3 loop is CASSPDSYNEQFF. CDR3 coding DNA: TGTGCCAGCAGCCCGGACAGCTACAATGAGCAGTTCTTC. The whole variable domain, remainder taken from reference TRBV7-7 and TRBJ2-1, is GAGVSQSPRYKVTKRGQDVTLRCDPISSHATLYWYQQALGQGPEFLTYFNYEAQPDKSGLPSDRFSAERPEGSISTLTIQRTEQRDSAMYRCASSPDSYNEQFFGPGTRLTVL.

The chain carries TRBV5-4 and TRBJ2-2; 9 bases map to TRBD1. V lost 1 base, J lost 6 bases, and 7 bases stayed unmatched. CDR1 and CDR2 from the germline V gene are SGHNT and YYREEE (reference sequence). The CDR3 contains 16 residues. CDR3 sequence: CASSLTKGQGPGELFF. As DNA, the CDR3 is TGTGCCAGCAGCTTGACCAAGGGACAGGGCCCCGGGGAGCTGTTTTTT.